Shown below are 32 T cell receptor beta chains from a single sample sequenced in a study of cytomegalovirus exposure and HLA in healthy donors. PCR involved 60 Vbeta and 13 Jbeta primers. Using immunoSEQ multiplex PCR, the repertoire was profiled, and TCRdb retains in-frame clones only, with some absent. The data contain about 160,000 clones, 79% of them seen just once; the ten biggest clones take up 6% to 6.5%. The specimen sequenced was PBMCs. The source of these receptors is a man between 45 and 60 years old in good health and CMV-seropositive.

The CDR3 loop reads CASSTDRLKTQYF. The CDR3 DNA follows: TGTGCCAGTAGTACGGACAGGCTAAAGACCCAGTACTTC. V and J are TRBV19 and TRBJ2-5, with 7 bases that match TRBD1. The trim removed 4 bases at V and 6 bases at J, leaving 5 bases unmatched. This CDR3 spans 13 amino acids. Germline CDR1 LNHDA, CDR2 SQIVND (reference sequence).

This chain joins TRBV19 and TRBJ2-1, with TRBD2 matching over 9 bases. V gave up 3 bases and J gave up 3 bases; unmatched junction bases: 3. Germline values: CDR1 LNHDA, CDR2 SQIVND (reference sequence). CDR3 length: 15 amino acids. The chain's CDR3 is CASSIIAGVYNEQFF. In DNA, the CDR3 is TGTGCCAGTAGTATTATAGCGGGAGTCTACAATGAGCAGTTCTTC.

The chain uses TRBV15 and TRBJ2-3; D gene unclear. There are 16 residues in the CDR3. The ends were cut back, 1 base at V and 0 bases at J, with 11 bases in the middle. The V gene's germline CDR1 is LNHNV and CDR2 YYDKDF (reference sequence). CDR3 sequence: CATSRGQDTSTDTQYF. The CDR3 DNA reads as TGTGCCACCAGCAGAGGACAAGACACTAGCACAGATACGCAGTATTTT.

V usage is TRBV2 and J usage is TRBJ2-1, with unresolved D. This CDR3 contains 15 residues. Germline V lookup: CDR1 SNHLY, CDR2 FYNNEI. Trimming cost V 1 base and J 6 bases, with 13 bases left between them. The CDR3, as DNA: TGTGCCAGCAGTGAAGATATGGTAATGAGCAATGAGCAGTTCTTC. Its protein product is CASSEDMVMSNEQFF.

This chain connects TRBV5-5 to TRBJ2-7; 7 bases align to TRBD2. Trimming at V came to 4 bases and at J to 6 bases, leaving 13 bases not matched to a gene. The CDR3 has 15 amino acids. The germline V gene has CDR1 SGHKS and CDR2 YYEKEE (reference sequence). The CDR3 region is CASSPGGGRGLEQYF. CDR3 DNA sequence: TGTGCCAGCAGCCCGGGCGGCGGGAGAGGGCTCGAGCAGTACTTC.

The chain employs TRBV5-1 and TRBJ2-5, with TRBD1 matching over 7 bases. CDR1 is SGHRS and CDR2 is YFSETQ in the germline V gene. The CDR3 runs 16 residues. V shed 1 base, J shed 0 bases, and the junction held 6 bases outside the gene matches. The CDR3 nucleotides are TGCGCCAGCAGCTTGTCGACAGGGATTGACCAAGAGACCCAGTACTTC. Residues: CASSLSTGIDQETQYF.

V is TRBV2 and J is TRBJ1-2, with a weak D call TRBD1 (6 bases). V was clipped by 3 bases and J by 5 bases, with 7 bases between them. Looked up from germline, CDR1 is SNHLY and CDR2 is FYNNEI. The CDR3 totals 12 residues. Written as DNA, the CDR3 is TGTGCCAGCAGTGACAGGGGTTATGGCTACACCTTC. Its translation: CASSDRGYGYTF.

The table lists this clone with a count of one. This rearrangement joins TRBV7-9 to TRBJ2-1; D perhaps matches TRBD2 (6 bases). The CDR3 sequence is 13 residues long. The V end lost 5 bases, the J end lost 13 bases, and 18 bases lay between the germline ends. The germline V gene encodes CDR1 SEHNR and CDR2 FQNEAQ (reference sequence). CDR3: CASSPRSEGHQFF. DNA for the CDR3: TGTGCCAGCAGCCCCCGGTCGGAGGGCCATCAGTTCTTC.

The genes are TRBV28 and TRBJ2-3, with D perhaps TRBD1 (6 bases). Trimming stripped 6 bases from V and 1 base from J, with 17 bases between. The germline CDR1 and CDR2 sequences are MDHEN and SYDVKM. This CDR3 is built from 16 residues. The CDR3 spells CASSQPGTKGTDTQYF. The DNA for the CDR3 is TGTGCCAGCAGCCAACCCGGGACAAAAGGCACAGATACGCAGTATTTT.

A single count supports this clone. The chain links TRBV6-5 to TRBJ2-5, with TRBD2 matching over 11 bases. V lost 6 bases, J lost 5 bases, and 5 bases stayed unmatched. The CDR3 consists of 14 residues. The germline gives CDR1 MNHEY, CDR2 SVGAGI. The CDR3 sequence is CASSRTSGRETQYF. In DNA, the CDR3 is TGTGCCAGCAGCCGGACTAGCGGGCGGGAGACCCAGTACTTC.

The chain recombines TRBV10-3 with TRBJ2-2, with 7 nucleotides matching TRBD1. The CDR3 runs 14 residues. The V gene's germline CDR1 is ENHRY and CDR2 SYGVKD. The V segment lost 1 base and the J segment 4 bases; nucleotides outside the gene matches: 0. CDR3 protein: CAISEWTGTGELFF. The CDR3 DNA follows: TGTGCCATCAGTGAGTGGACAGGCACCGGGGAGCTGTTTTTT.

The chain joins TRBV29-1 to TRBJ2-1; TRBD2 matches at 13 bases. Germline V gene sequence: CDR1 SQVTM, CDR2 ANQGSEA. This CDR3 has 16 amino acids. V trimming: 6 bases; J trimming: 9 bases; junction bases outside the gene matches: 14. The CDR3 here is CSVDIGLAGAFGEQFF. The CDR3 DNA reads TGCAGCGTAGATATTGGACTAGCGGGAGCTTTTGGTGAGCAGTTCTTC.

J is TRBJ2-7 and V is TRBV10-3; 14 bases align to TRBD2. V was pared by 3 bases and J by 7 bases, with 17 bases of the junction left unmatched. Germline lookup yields CDR1 ENHRY and CDR2 SYGVKD. The CDR3 covers 19 residues. CDR3 DNA: TGTGCCATCAGTGACATCTCCGGGACTAGCGGGAGAGGCCCCTGGGAGCAGTACTTC. Its translation is CAISDISGTSGRGPWEQYF.

The chain combines TRBV30 with TRBJ2-7; 9 nucleotides line up with TRBD1. With 2 bases clipped from V and 2 bases from J, the junction kept 1 base outside the gene matches. Looked up from germline, CDR1 is GTSNPN and CDR2 is SVGIG (reference sequence). This CDR3 is built from 13 residues. The CDR3: CAWSWTGAYEQYF. The DNA of the CDR3 is TGTGCCTGGAGTTGGACAGGGGCCTACGAGCAGTACTTC.

This clone was seen a handful of times. J is TRBJ2-2 and V is TRBV5-4; 13 nucleotides match TRBD2. Looked up from germline, CDR1 is SGHNT and CDR2 is YYREEE (reference sequence). The CDR3 runs 16 residues. J lost 7 bases, V lost 3 bases, and 6 bases had no gene match. The CDR3 here is CASSSGLAGVVGELFF. CDR3 sequence (DNA): TGTGCCAGCAGCTCCGGACTAGCGGGAGTGGTCGGGGAGCTGTTTTTT.

Here the CDR3 reads CASSLWDSSSYNEQFF. The CDR3 DNA reads as TGTGCCAGCAGTTTATGGGACTCCAGCTCCTACAATGAGCAGTTCTTC. V gene TRBV28 combines with J gene TRBJ2-1; TRBD2 might be the D (5 bases). Germline V gene sequence: CDR1 MDHEN, CDR2 SYDVKM. The CDR3 has 16 amino acids. The V and J ends lost 0 bases and 0 bases respectively, with 9 bases between them.

The chain carries TRBV11-2 and TRBJ2-1; D might be TRBD2 (7 bases). Germline CDR1 is SGHAT and CDR2 is FQNNGV. Trimming pared 3 bases from V and 9 bases from J, leaving 18 bases between. The CDR3 is 15 amino acids. CDR3 nucleotide sequence: TGTGCCAGCAGCTTCATCCGGGGGGCTAGAGGTGAGCAGTTCTTC. It is translated as CASSFIRGARGEQFF.

V gene TRBV6-4 combines with J gene TRBJ1-2; a possible D gene is TRBD1 (5 bases). This CDR3 contains 19 residues. The V and J ends lost 1 base and 4 bases respectively, with 25 bases between them. In germline, CDR1 is MRHNA, CDR2 SNTAGT. The CDR3 DNA reads TGTGCCAGCAGTGACTTTGGCCCACTCGACAGATCGAAGACCTATGGCTACACCTTC. Translated, it gives CASSDFGPLDRSKTYGYTF.

This clone was observed a few times. The chain employs TRBV19 and TRBJ2-5; D unresolved. Per the germline V gene, CDR1 is LNHDA and CDR2 is SQIVND (reference sequence). The CDR3 spans 14 residues. Trimming stripped 4 bases from V and 1 base from J, with 10 bases between. CDR3 coding DNA: TGTGCCAGTAGTAACCAGGCCGCCCAAGAGACCCAGTACTTC. Amino acids: CASSNQAAQETQYF.

This chain links TRBV2 with TRBJ2-1, with 8 bases lining up with TRBD1. Germline V CDR1 and CDR2: SNHLY, FYNNEI. J was trimmed by 7 bases and V by 11 bases; bases with no gene match: 13. This CDR3 is built from 14 residues. The CDR3 DNA follows: TGTGCCGGAGACAGGGGACGGGGTCCAAATGAGCAGTTCTTC. This codes for CAGDRGRGPNEQFF.

The chain combines TRBV6-5 with TRBJ2-1; possible D gene TRBD2, 7 bases. The V end lost 7 bases, the J end lost 7 bases, and 11 bases lay between the germline ends. Germline assignment: CDR1 MNHEY and CDR2 SVGAGI. The CDR3 covers 12 residues. The CDR3 loop is CASTSGTNEQFF. The CDR3 DNA sequence: TGTGCCAGCACCAGCGGGACAAATGAGCAGTTCTTC.

The gene calls are TRBV7-2 and TRBJ2-7, with 11 nucleotides matching TRBD1. This CDR3 region has 14 residues. CDR1 and CDR2 (germline): SGHTA, FQGNSA. The V gene end was trimmed by 5 bases and the J gene end by 6 bases; junction bases not matched to a gene: 6. The CDR3 reads CASSRTGGRGEQYF. The DNA for the CDR3 is TGTGCCAGCAGCCGGACAGGGGGCCGGGGCGAGCAGTACTTC.

The chain combines TRBV4-1 with TRBJ1-4; TRBD1 aligns across 9 bases. This CDR3 region has 14 residues. CDR1 and CDR2 from the germline V gene are MGHRA and YSYEKL. Trimming took 4 bases from V and 8 from J; bases not matched to a gene: 5. The CDR3 spells CASSRRTGEEKLFF. The CDR3 DNA is TGCGCCAGCAGCCGGAGGACAGGGGAGGAAAAACTGTTTTTT.

The chain joins TRBV2 to TRBJ2-1; 10 nucleotides align to TRBD2. V trimming: 0 bases; J trimming: 8 bases; junction bases outside the gene matches: 1. The CDR3 extends over 14 amino acids. Germline V CDR1 and CDR2: SNHLY, FYNNEI. CDR3 region: CASSEAGTSDEQFF. CDR3 bases: TGTGCCAGCAGTGAAGCCGGGACTAGCGATGAGCAGTTCTTC.

This rearrangement joins TRBV28 to TRBJ2-7, with D possibly TRBD1 on 6 matching bases. CDR1 and CDR2 from the germline V gene are MDHEN and SYDVKM. This CDR3 contains 13 residues. V lost 8 bases and J lost 2, with 13 bases in between. The CDR3 sequence is CASGDRLTYEQYF. The CDR3 DNA sequence: TGTGCCAGCGGAGACAGGCTCACCTACGAGCAGTACTTC.

This clone occurred once. V and J are TRBV28 and TRBJ1-5; tentative D call: TRBD1 (5 bases). CDR1 and CDR2 (germline): MDHEN, SYDVKM. The V end lost 3 bases, the J end lost 6 bases, and 6 bases lay between the germline ends. The length of the CDR3 is 12 residues. The DNA for the CDR3 is TGTGCCAGCAGTTTGGGGGGTCAGCCCCAGCATTTT. Translated, it gives CASSLGGQPQHF.

The V call is TRBV6-5, the J call TRBJ2-5; TRBD2 might be the D (6 bases). Judging by the DNA end, TRBJ2-7 fits better; the J call may be wrong. The CDR3 consists of 14 residues. Germline V CDR1 and CDR2: MNHEY, SVGAGI. The CDR3 DNA sequence: TGTGCCAGCACCTTACTGGGACTTTCCTACGAGCAGTACTTC. The encoded protein is CASTLLGLSYEQYF.

This chain links TRBV7-2 with TRBJ1-2, with 8 bases lining up with TRBD1. The germline gives CDR1 SGHTA, CDR2 FQGNSA. CDR3 length equals 14 residues. J gave up 8 bases and V 5 bases, and 10 bases lay outside the gene matches. DNA of the CDR3: TGTGCCAGCAGCGGTGGACAGGGCGAGTTCGGCTACACCTTC. Residues: CASSGGQGEFGYTF.

The J gene is TRBJ1-4, the V gene TRBV6-1, with 8 bases fitting TRBD1. Germline CDR1 and CDR2: MNHNS and SASEGT. The CDR3 loop spans 16 amino acids. J was trimmed by 7 bases and V by 4 bases; bases with no gene match: 11. This chain's CDR3 is CASSAPRQGYSEKLFF. In nucleotides, the CDR3 is TGTGCCAGCAGTGCCCCCAGACAGGGGTATTCTGAAAAACTGTTTTTT.

This clone appeared once. This chain links TRBV18 with TRBJ2-7, with a tentative D call TRBD2 (5 bases). V was clipped by 3 bases and J by 6 bases, with 15 bases between them. This CDR3 is 14 amino acids long. Germline V gives CDR1 KGHSH, CDR2 LQKENI. The CDR3 DNA sequence: TGTGCCAGCTCACCCCAGGCGGGTGCTAGCGAGCAGTACTTC. Translation gives CASSPQAGASEQYF.

The chain uses TRBV11-2 and TRBJ2-7; tentative D call: TRBD1 (6 bases). This CDR3 spans 17 amino acids. Germline CDR1 and CDR2: SGHAT and FQNNGV. Trimming shortened V by 0 bases and J by 0 bases, and 15 bases separated the two germline ends. CDR3: CASSLDAAGEYSYEQYF. The CDR3 bases are TGTGCCAGCAGCTTAGATGCGGCAGGGGAATACTCCTACGAGCAGTACTTC.

The chain combines TRBV29-1 with TRBJ2-5; 13 nucleotides line up with TRBD2. With the DNA end fitting TRBJ2-7 better, the J assignment may be wrong. CDR1 and CDR2 from the germline V gene are SQVTM and ANQGSEA. There are 15 residues in the CDR3. The CDR3, as DNA: TGCAGCGTCTCAGCGACTAGCGGGAGGTCTGGCGAGCAGTACTTC. Amino acid sequence: CSVSATSGRSGEQYF.